Described below is a single TCR beta chain sequence and its context. V was clipped by 5 bases and J by 6 bases; unmatched bases: 4. The germline CDR1 and CDR2 sequences are PRHDT and FYEKMQ (reference sequence). The CDR3 loop spans 14 amino acids. The data stem from a study of T cell changes during pregnancy in multiple sclerosis. Generated by immunoSEQ multiplex PCR, the TCRdb table keeps only in-frame clones and is missing some. This table holds over 50,000 clones, about nine tenths found once. This clonotype was obtained from a female donor with multiple sclerosis, enrolled in a pregnancy study. The sequenced sample was peripheral blood, obtained in the first trimester of pregnancy. The chain uses TRBV13 and TRBJ2-7; TRBD2 matches 13 bases. The CDR3 loop reads CASSPGLAGVEQYF. The CDR3 DNA is TGTGCCAGCAGCCCTGGACTAGCGGGAGTCGAGCAGTACTTC.